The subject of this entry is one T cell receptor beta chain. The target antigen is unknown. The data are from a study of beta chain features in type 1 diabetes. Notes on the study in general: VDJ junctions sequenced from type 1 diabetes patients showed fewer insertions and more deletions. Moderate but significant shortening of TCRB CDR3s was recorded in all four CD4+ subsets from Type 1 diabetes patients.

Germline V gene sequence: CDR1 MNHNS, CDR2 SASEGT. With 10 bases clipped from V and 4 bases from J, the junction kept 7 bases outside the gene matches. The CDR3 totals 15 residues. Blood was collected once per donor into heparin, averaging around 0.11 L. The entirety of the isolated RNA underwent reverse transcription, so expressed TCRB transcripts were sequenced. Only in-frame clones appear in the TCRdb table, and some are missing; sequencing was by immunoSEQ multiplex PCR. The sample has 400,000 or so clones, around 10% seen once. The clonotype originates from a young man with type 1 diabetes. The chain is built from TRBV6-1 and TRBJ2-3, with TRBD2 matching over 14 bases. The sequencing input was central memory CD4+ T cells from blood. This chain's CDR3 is CAIGGLAGAADTQYF. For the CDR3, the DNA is TGTGCCATCGGGGGACTAGCGGGAGCTGCAGATACGCAGTATTTT.